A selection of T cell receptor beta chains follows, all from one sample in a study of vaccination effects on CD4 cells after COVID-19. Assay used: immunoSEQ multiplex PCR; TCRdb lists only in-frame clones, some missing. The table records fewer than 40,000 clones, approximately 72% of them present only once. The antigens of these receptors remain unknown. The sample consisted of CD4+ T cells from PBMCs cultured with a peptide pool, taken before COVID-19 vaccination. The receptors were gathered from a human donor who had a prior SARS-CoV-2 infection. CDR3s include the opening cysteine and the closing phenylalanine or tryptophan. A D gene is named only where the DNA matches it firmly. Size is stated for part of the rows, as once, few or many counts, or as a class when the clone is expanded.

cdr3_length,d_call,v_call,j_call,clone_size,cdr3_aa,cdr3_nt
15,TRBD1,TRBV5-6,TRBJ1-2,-,CASSLWAGGNYGYTF,TGTGCCAGCAGCTTGTGGGCAGGGGGTAACTATGGCTACACCTTC
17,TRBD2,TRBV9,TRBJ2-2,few,CASSATGTSIGTGELFF,TGTGCCAGCAGCGCCACCGGGACTAGCATCGGCACCGGGGAGCTGTTTTTT
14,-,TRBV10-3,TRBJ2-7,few,CAISEGKGSYEQYF,TGTGCCATCAGTGAGGGGAAGGGCTCCTACGAGCAGTACTTC
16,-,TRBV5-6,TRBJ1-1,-,CASSLGKRRSNTEAFF,TGTGCCAGCAGCTTGGGCAAGAGGAGGTCTAACACTGAAGCTTTCTTT
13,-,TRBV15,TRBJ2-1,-,CATSLAPYNEQFF,TGTGCCACCAGCTTAGCGCCATACAATGAGCAGTTCTTC
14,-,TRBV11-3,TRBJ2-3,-,CASSPDTSPDTQYF,TGTGCCAGCAGCCCGGACACTAGTCCAGATACGCAGTATTTT
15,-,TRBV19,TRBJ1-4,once,CASSILGRPNEKLFF,TGTGCCAGTAGTATCTTGGGACGACCTAATGAAAAACTGTTTTTT
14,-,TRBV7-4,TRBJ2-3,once,CASSLAGPACTQYF,TGTGCCAGCAGCTTAGCGGGCCCGGCCTGTACGCAGTATTTT
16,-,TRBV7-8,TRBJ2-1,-,CASTHSGGSGGTEQFF,TGTGCCAGCACCCACTCCGGAGGGAGCGGAGGGACTGAGCAGTTCTTC
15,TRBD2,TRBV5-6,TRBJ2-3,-,CASSFTGRGTDTQYF,TGTGCCAGCAGCTTTACGGGGAGGGGCACAGATACGCAGTATTTT
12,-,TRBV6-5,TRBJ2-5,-,CASSPHMGTQYF,TGTGCCAGCAGCCCCCATATGGGGACCCAGTACTTC
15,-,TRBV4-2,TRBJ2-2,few,CASSQEPATPGELFF,TGTGCCAGCAGCCAAGAGCCGGCCACTCCCGGGGAGCTGTTTTTT
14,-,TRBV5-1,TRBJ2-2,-,CASSSRPDTGELFF,TGCGCCAGCAGCTCCCGACCGGACACCGGGGAGCTGTTTTTT
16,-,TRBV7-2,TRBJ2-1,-,CASSLVRTRPDNEQFF,TGTGCCAGCAGCTTAGTCCGGACCCGGCCGGACAATGAGCAGTTCTTC
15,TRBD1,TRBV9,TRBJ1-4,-,CASSERQGDFEKLFF,TGTGCCAGCAGCGAACGACAGGGGGACTTTGAAAAACTGTTTTTT
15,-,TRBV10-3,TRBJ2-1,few,CAITGAALPGGEQFF,TGTGCCATCACCGGGGCTGCATTACCCGGCGGTGAGCAGTTCTTC
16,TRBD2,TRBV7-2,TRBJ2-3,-,CASSTGTSGGADTQYF,TGTGCCAGCAGCACAGGGACTAGCGGGGGGGCAGATACGCAGTATTTT
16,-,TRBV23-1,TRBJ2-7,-,CASSPRFRGDFYEQYF,TGCGCCAGCAGTCCGAGGTTCAGAGGGGATTTCTACGAGCAGTACTTC